The entry below describes one T cell receptor beta chain. Trimming took 3 bases from V and 9 from J, leaving 19 bases between them. CDR3 length: 15 amino acids. CDR1 and CDR2 (germline): SGDLS, YYNGEE. This sample is part of a study of tumor T cells in aggressive B-cell lymphoma. Clones were read by immunoSEQ multiplex PCR, and TCRdb kept only the in-frame ones, dropping some. This sample has fewer than 2,500 clones, with approximately 86% found just once. The sequenced sample was tumor tissue. This rearrangement joins TRBV9 to TRBJ2-1; a possible D gene is TRBD2 (6 bases). This clonotype originated in an adult with diffuse large B cell lymphoma. CDR3 in amino acids: CASSGIPGLRSEQFF. CDR3 bases: TGTGCCAGCAGCGGTATCCCGGGACTCCGGAGTGAGCAGTTCTTC. Full variable domain (outside the CDR3, taken from reference TRBV9 and TRBJ2-1): DSGVTQTPKHLITATGQRVTLRCSPRSGDLSVYWYQQSLDQGLQFLIQYYNGEERAKGNILERFSAQQFPDLHSELNLSSLELGDSALYFCASSGIPGLRSEQFFGPGTRLTVL.